Included here is one T cell receptor beta chain sequence, with context. This entry is derived from a study of blood T cell repertoires in COVID-19. Study-level background: Samples came from the United States, Italy and Spain, spanning acute and convalescent COVID-19. Sample material is recorded as cDNA or gDNA derived from T cells, B-cell-depleted T cells, or PBMCs.

TCRdb's table, derived via immunoSEQ multiplex PCR, lists solely in-frame clones and lacks some. This sample yields under 400,000 clones, of which approximately 89% are seen a single time; 3.5% to 4% belongs to the top ten. V was pared by 2 bases and J by 7 bases, with 8 bases between. This CDR3 has 12 amino acids. CDR1 is MDHEN, CDR2 SYDVKM, per germline. The J gene is TRBJ1-2, the V gene TRBV28; D may be TRBD1 (5 bases). Material for sequencing was peripheral blood. The TCR comes from a woman in her sixties with COVID-19, enrolled during active disease. The chain's CDR3 is CASSLRGLGYTF. The CDR3 DNA follows: TGTGCCAGCAGTTTAAGGGGTCTTGGCTACACCTTC.